This T cell receptor beta chain emerged from a study of patients and donors after allogeneic stem cell transplantation. V lost 3 bases and J lost 4; bases outside the gene matches: 5. Germline V gene data show CDR1 as MNHNS and CDR2 as SASEGT. The CDR3 has 14 amino acids. TCRdb used MiXCR to reprocess the RT-PCR reads, holding one entry per CDR3 protein. The table includes 20,000 to 25,000 distinct CDR3 sequences, about 30% detected once. This sequence originates from a human donor who was either an allogeneic HSCT recipient or a stem cell or donor lymphocyte infusion donor (not recorded which). It is not recorded whose cells these are; they may come from a transplant donor. Sequencing was done on a sample of blood, either unsorted or a sorted T cell fraction (not recorded which). The gene calls are TRBV6-1 and TRBJ2-7, with 8 bases identical to TRBD1. CDR3 DNA sequence: TGTGCCAGCAGTGATCTCCGGACAGGGTACGAGCAGTACGTC. It encodes CASSDLRTGYEQYV.